Listed here are 21 T cell receptor beta chains from one sample, sequenced in a study of control samples from healthy donors and cancer patients. TCRdb's copy holds only in-frame clones and misses some; the assay was immunoSEQ multiplex PCR. Recorded for this sample: around 190,000 clones. Sequenced material: blood. These receptors all come from a woman aged 30 to 39 in good health.

V usage is TRBV5-6 and J usage is TRBJ1-4; D ambiguous. This CDR3 has 14 amino acids. Between the trimmed V and J ends, which lost 0 bases and 6 bases, there was a span of 9 bases. Germline loops: CDR1 SGHDT, CDR2 YYEEEE. In DNA form, the CDR3 reads TGTGCCAGCAGCTTGGATCCGCGGGATGAAAAACTGTTTTTT. Protein product: CASSLDPRDEKLFF.

The chain combines TRBV28 with TRBJ2-7; the D call may be TRBD1 or TRBD2 (5 bases each). V dropped 7 bases and J dropped 4 bases, with 11 bases sitting between them. The CDR3 covers 12 residues. The V gene's germline CDR1 is MDHEN and CDR2 SYDVKM. CDR3 sequence: CASTAGRYEQYF. CDR3 bases: TGTGCCAGCACGGCAGGGAGATACGAGCAGTACTTC.

CDR3 amino acids: CSVGTGSNTEAFF. In DNA form, the CDR3 reads TGCAGCGTAGGGACAGGTTCGAACACTGAAGCTTTCTTT. This chain joins TRBV29-1 and TRBJ1-1; TRBD1 agrees at 8 bases. J lost 1 base, V lost 6 bases, and 4 bases had no gene match. The CDR3 length is 13 residues. Germline lookup yields CDR1 SQVTM and CDR2 ANQGSEA.

The rearrangement uses TRBV15 and TRBJ1-3, with D possibly matching TRBD1 (6 bases). Germline values: CDR1 LNHNV, CDR2 YYDKDF (reference sequence). This CDR3 comprises 16 residues. The V and J ends lost 5 bases and 0 bases respectively, with 14 bases between them. The CDR3 bases are TGTGCCACCAGCGACCGCAGGGGTTTCTCTGGAAACACCATATATTTT. Protein sequence: CATSDRRGFSGNTIYF. Based on the CDR3 plus reference TRBV15 and TRBJ1-3, the full variable domain is DAMVIQNPRYQVTQFGKPVTLSCSQTLNHNVMYWYQQKSSQAPKLLFHYYDKDFNNEADTPDNFQSRRPNTSFCFLDIRSPGLGDTAMYLCATSDRRGFSGNTIYFGEGSWLTVV.

The chain has TRBV19 and TRBJ2-3; 8 bases are a match to TRBD2. In germline, CDR1 is LNHDA, CDR2 SQIVND (reference sequence). After removal of 3 bases from V and 5 bases from J, the junction contained 13 bases not matched to a gene. The CDR3 consists of 17 residues. CDR3 in amino acids: CASSILSGGGVRDTQYF. The CDR3 nucleotides read TGTGCCAGTAGTATTTTATCGGGGGGGGGCGTCAGAGATACGCAGTATTTT.

The CDR3 is CASSLAGGTNNSPLHF. In nucleotides, the CDR3 is TGCGCCAGCAGCTTGGCGGGAGGGACGAATAATTCACCCCTCCACTTT. This chain uses TRBV5-1 with TRBJ1-6; D is possibly TRBD1 (5 bases). Germline CDR1 reads SGHRS; CDR2 reads YFSETQ. CDR3 length: 16 residues. V was shortened by 0 bases and J by 5 bases, with 12 bases between the two germline ends.

The V call is TRBV4-1, the J call TRBJ2-1; the D gene is possibly TRBD2 (5 bases). Trimming took off 1 base at V and 5 bases at J, with 12 bases between the two ends. This CDR3 has 15 amino acids. Germline loops: CDR1 MGHRA, CDR2 YSYEKL. DNA of the CDR3: TGCGCCAGCAGCCAAGCCAATGGAGCGGACAATGAGCAGTTCTTC. It codes for CASSQANGADNEQFF.

The chain recombines TRBV28 with TRBJ1-2; maybe TRBD1 (5 bases). Germline CDR1 and CDR2: MDHEN and SYDVKM. This CDR3 is 11 amino acids long. The germline V and J ends were trimmed by 8 bases and 12 bases, with 16 bases remaining between them. The CDR3 DNA follows: TGTGCCAGCCTAAGCCCGCAGGGTAACACCTTC. Protein: CASLSPQGNTF.

This chain links TRBV20-1 with TRBJ2-3, with TRBD2 matching over 11 bases. The germline CDR1 and CDR2 sequences are DFQATT and SNEGSKA (reference sequence). V trimming: 3 bases; J trimming: 1 base; junction bases outside the gene matches: 9. The CDR3 totals 17 residues. The CDR3 bases are TGCAGTGCTAGTATCTTAGCGGGGGGGTCTGGCACAGATACGCAGTATTTT. Protein: CSASILAGGSGTDTQYF.

The chain combines TRBV30 with TRBJ1-4, with TRBD1 matching 7 bases. Germline V gives CDR1 GTSNPN, CDR2 SVGIG (reference sequence). J was trimmed by 5 bases and V by 3 bases; bases with no gene match: 9. The CDR3 loop spans 15 amino acids. CDR3 sequence reads: CAWRRGTAPNEKLFF. CDR3 DNA sequence: TGTGCCTGGAGACGGGGGACAGCACCGAATGAAAAACTGTTTTTT.

V is TRBV28 and J is TRBJ2-7; tentatively, D is TRBD1 (6 bases). Germline V lookup: CDR1 MDHEN, CDR2 SYDVKM. This CDR3 is 12 amino acids long. Trimming took 3 bases from V and 6 from J, leaving 9 bases between them. The CDR3 sequence is CASSLVGGEQYF. CDR3 bases: TGTGCCAGCAGTTTGGTAGGGGGCGAGCAGTACTTC.

The chain recombines TRBV6-1 with TRBJ1-1; 9 nucleotides match TRBD1. J gave up 0 bases and V 4 bases, and 6 bases lay outside the gene matches. The CDR3 is 16 residues long. Germline CDR1 MNHNS, CDR2 SASEGT. The CDR3 DNA is TGTGCCAGCAGTGGGAGGAACAGGGGGCTGAACACTGAAGCTTTCTTT. Encoded protein: CASSGRNRGLNTEAFF.

V usage is TRBV28 and J usage is TRBJ2-5; tentatively, D is TRBD1 or TRBD2 (5 bases each). CDR1 is MDHEN and CDR2 is SYDVKM in the germline V gene. Trimming left V 0 bases short and J 5 bases short, with 16 bases between. The CDR3 runs 16 residues. In DNA form, the CDR3 reads TGTGCCAGCAGTTTATGGGGACCTACTAGTGCCGAGACCCAGTACTTC. Its protein product is CASSLWGPTSAETQYF.

V is TRBV12-3 or TRBV12-4 and J is TRBJ1-5; unclear D gene. CDR3 length: 12 amino acids. V gave up 8 bases and J gave up 6 bases, with 11 bases separating them. CDR3 region: CASSEAVQPQHF. The CDR3, as DNA: TGTGCCAGCTCCGAGGCCGTTCAGCCCCAGCATTTT.

The V and J genes are TRBV7-3 and TRBJ1-1, with unresolved D. The CDR3 runs 15 residues. Germline CDR1 is SGHTA and CDR2 is FQGTGA. The V end was cut by 0 bases, the J end by 1 base, with 9 bases between. CDR3 in DNA: TGTGCCAGCAGCTTAACGGAGGCGGGGAACACTGAAGCTTTCTTT. This sequence encodes CASSLTEAGNTEAFF.

This chain links TRBV5-6 with TRBJ2-5; D is unresolved. Trimming took 4 bases from V and 2 from J, leaving 9 bases between them. Germline loops: CDR1 SGHDT, CDR2 YYEEEE. The CDR3 extends over 13 amino acids. The chain's CDR3 is CASSIWSQETQYF. CDR3 in DNA: TGTGCCAGCAGCATTTGGAGTCAAGAGACCCAGTACTTC.

The CDR3 DNA reads as TGCGCCAGCAGCTTGGTAGCGGGGACTCAAGAGACCCAGTACTTC. Protein product: CASSLVAGTQETQYF. V and J are TRBV5-1 and TRBJ2-5; 8 positions agree with TRBD2. Germline V lookup: CDR1 SGHRS, CDR2 YFSETQ. V shed 0 bases and J 2 bases; nucleotides not matched to a gene: 3. The CDR3 is 15 amino acids.

V usage is TRBV28 and J usage is TRBJ2-7; 10 positions match TRBD2. V gave up 6 bases and J gave up 3 bases; unmatched junction bases: 11. Looked up from germline, CDR1 is MDHEN and CDR2 is SYDVKM. The CDR3 extends over 16 amino acids. CDR3 bases: TGTGCCAGCAGCCCAGAAAGCGGGGGGGCTGTCTACGAGCAGTACTTC. It yields the protein CASSPESGGAVYEQYF. Full variable domain (remainder filled in from reference TRBV28 and TRBJ2-7): DVKVTQSSRYLVKRTGEKVFLECVQDMDHENMFWYRQDPGLGLRLIYFSYDVKMKEKGDIPEGYSVSREKKERFSLILESASTNQTSMYLCASSPESGGAVYEQYFGPGTRLTVT.

The chain employs TRBV3-1 (or the pseudogene TRBV3-2) and TRBJ2-2; D remains unclear. V lost 6 bases, J lost 6 bases, and 11 bases lay in between. Germline loops: CDR1 LGHDT, CDR2 YNNKEL (reference sequence). The CDR3 has 13 amino acids. The CDR3 DNA sequence: TGTGCCAGCAGGCAGTATTTTGCCGGGGAGCTGTTTTTT. Translated, it gives CASRQYFAGELFF.

The CDR3 nucleotides read TGTGCCATCAGATCCAGGGGTCACAACTATGGCTACACCTTC. Translation: CAIRSRGHNYGYTF. The chain links TRBV10-3 to TRBJ1-2; tentatively, D is TRBD1 (6 bases). Germline values: CDR1 ENHRY, CDR2 SYGVKD. V lost 6 bases, J lost 2 bases, and 13 bases lay in between. This CDR3 comprises 14 residues.

The chain has TRBV10-3 and TRBJ2-5, with 7 bases lining up with TRBD1. Trimming cost V 4 bases and J 5 bases; bases outside gene matches: 7. CDR1 and CDR2 (germline): ENHRY, SYGVKD. The CDR3 is 14 residues long. In nucleotides, the CDR3 is TGTGCCATCAGTGGGCGACAGGGCGGTGAGACCCAGTACTTC. This sequence encodes CAISGRQGGETQYF.